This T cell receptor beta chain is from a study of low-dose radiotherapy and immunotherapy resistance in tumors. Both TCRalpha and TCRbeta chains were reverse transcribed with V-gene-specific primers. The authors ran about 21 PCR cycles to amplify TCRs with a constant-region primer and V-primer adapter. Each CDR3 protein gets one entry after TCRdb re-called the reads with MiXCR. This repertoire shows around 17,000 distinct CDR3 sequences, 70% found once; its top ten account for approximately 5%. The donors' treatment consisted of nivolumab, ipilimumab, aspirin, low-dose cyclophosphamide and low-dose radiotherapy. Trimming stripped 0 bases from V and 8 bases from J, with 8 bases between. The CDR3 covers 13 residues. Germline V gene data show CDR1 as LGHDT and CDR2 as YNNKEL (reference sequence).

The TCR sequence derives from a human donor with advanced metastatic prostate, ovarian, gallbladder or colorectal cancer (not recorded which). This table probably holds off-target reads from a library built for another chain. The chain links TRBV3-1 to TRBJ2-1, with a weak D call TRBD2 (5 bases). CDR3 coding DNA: TGTGCCAGCAGCCAAGATAGGCGGGATGAGCAGTTCTTC. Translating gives CASSQDRRDEQFF.